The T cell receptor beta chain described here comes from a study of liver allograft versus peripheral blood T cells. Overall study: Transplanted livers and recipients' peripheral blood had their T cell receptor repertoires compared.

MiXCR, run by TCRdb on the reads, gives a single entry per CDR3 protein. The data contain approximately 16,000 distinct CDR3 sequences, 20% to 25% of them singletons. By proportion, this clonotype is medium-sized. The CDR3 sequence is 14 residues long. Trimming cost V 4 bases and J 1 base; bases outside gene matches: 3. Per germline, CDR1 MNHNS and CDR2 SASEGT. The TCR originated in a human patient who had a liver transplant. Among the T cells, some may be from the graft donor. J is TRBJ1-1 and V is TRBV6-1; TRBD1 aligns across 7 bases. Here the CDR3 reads CASSAQGWNTEAFF. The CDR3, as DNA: TGTGCCAGCAGTGCACAGGGGTGGAACACTGAAGCTTTCTTT.